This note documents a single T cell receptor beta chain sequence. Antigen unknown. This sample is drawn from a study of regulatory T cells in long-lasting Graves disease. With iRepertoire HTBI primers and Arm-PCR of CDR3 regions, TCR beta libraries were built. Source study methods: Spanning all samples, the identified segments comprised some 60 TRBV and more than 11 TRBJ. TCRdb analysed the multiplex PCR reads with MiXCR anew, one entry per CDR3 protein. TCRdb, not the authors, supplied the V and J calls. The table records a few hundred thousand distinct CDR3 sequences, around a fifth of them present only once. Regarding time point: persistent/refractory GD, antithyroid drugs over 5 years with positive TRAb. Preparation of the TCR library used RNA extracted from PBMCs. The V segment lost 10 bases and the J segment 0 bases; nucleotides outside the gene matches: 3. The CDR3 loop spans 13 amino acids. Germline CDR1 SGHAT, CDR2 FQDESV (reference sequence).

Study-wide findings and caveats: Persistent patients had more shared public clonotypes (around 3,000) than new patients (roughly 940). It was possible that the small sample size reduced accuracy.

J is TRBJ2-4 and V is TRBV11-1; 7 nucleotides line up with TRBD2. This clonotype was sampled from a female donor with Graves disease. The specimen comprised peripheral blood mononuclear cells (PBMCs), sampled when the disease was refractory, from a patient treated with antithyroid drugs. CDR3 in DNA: TGTGCCACCGCGGGGGAAGCCAAAAACATTCAGTACTTC. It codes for CATAGEAKNIQYF.